A single sample gave rise to the 10 T cell receptor beta chains below, sequenced in a study of blood T cell repertoires in COVID-19. Sequenced by immunoSEQ multiplex PCR; TCRdb stores in-frame clones only, minus some. The sample includes 72,000 or so clones, roughly 77% of them seen just once. Sequencing used peripheral blood. The receptors derive from a human donor in a cohort sampled during active COVID-19.

V is TRBV7-3 and J is TRBJ2-5; D call uncertain. V lost 4 bases to trimming and J lost 7 bases, with 13 bases between them. The CDR3 totals 13 residues. CDR1 SGHTA and CDR2 FQGTGA come from the germline V gene. The CDR3 loop is CASSSPPSGTQYF. CDR3 DNA sequence: TGTGCCAGCAGCTCCCCCCCGTCGGGGACCCAGTACTTC. Looking up the rest from reference TRBV7-3 and TRBJ2-5 gives the full variable domain: GAGVSQTPSNKVTEKGKYVELRCDPISGHTALYWYRQSLGQGPEFLIYFQGTGAADDSGLPNDRFFAVRPEGSVSTLKIQRTERGDSAVYLCASSSPPSGTQYFGPGTRLLVL.

With regard to this clone: A read error may account for a junction end that differs from germline. This chain connects TRBV18 to TRBJ2-1, with D possibly matching TRBD2 (5 bases). The CDR3 covers 13 residues. The germline V gene encodes CDR1 KGHSH and CDR2 LQKENI. CDR3 in DNA: TGTGCCAGCTCACCAGGACGGACTCAAGGGCAGGTCTTC. Translating it yields CASSPGRTQGQVF.

The rearrangement links TRBV27 to TRBJ2-7; D may be TRBD1 (5 bases). CDR1 is MNHEY and CDR2 is SMNVEV in the germline V gene (reference sequence). The CDR3 has 13 amino acids. V was shortened by 2 bases and J by 5 bases, with 10 bases between the two germline ends. CDR3 amino acids: CASSLGAAHEQYF. The CDR3 region has the DNA TGTGCCAGCAGTTTAGGGGCGGCCCACGAGCAGTACTTC.

The CDR3: CASSLEGRLAGPYTDTQYF. The CDR3 bases are TGCGCCAGCAGCTTGGAGGGTAGACTAGCCGGGCCCTACACAGATACGCAGTATTTT. The chain has TRBV5-1 and TRBJ2-3, with TRBD2 matching over 7 bases. The J segment lost 2 bases and the V segment lost 0 bases, leaving 15 bases of the junction unmatched. This CDR3 has 19 residues. CDR1 is SGHRS, CDR2 YFSETQ, per germline.

The V and J genes are TRBV5-1 and TRBJ1-4; TRBD1 agrees at 9 bases. Germline loops: CDR1 SGHRS, CDR2 YFSETQ. CDR3 length equals 16 residues. V was pared by 8 bases and J by 0 bases, with 8 bases of the junction left unmatched. This CDR3 reads CARAPQGAPTNEKLFF. The CDR3 DNA reads as TGCGCCAGAGCCCCACAGGGGGCCCCAACTAATGAAAAACTGTTTTTT.

In this sample, this clone turned up a few times. V is TRBV10-3 and J is TRBJ2-3; 7 nucleotides line up with TRBD2. Unmatched junction bases numbered 10, after V lost 0 bases and J lost 7 bases. The germline CDR1 and CDR2 sequences are ENHRY and SYGVKD. This CDR3 spans 16 amino acids. CDR3: CAISESLLADRYTQYF. CDR3 DNA: TGTGCCATCAGTGAGTCCCTCCTAGCGGATCGTTATACGCAGTATTTT.

J is TRBJ2-1 and V is TRBV4-1; 7 positions agree with TRBD1. The V gene's germline CDR1 is MGHRA and CDR2 YSYEKL. The V segment lost 6 bases and the J segment 9 bases; nucleotides outside the gene matches: 8. The CDR3 consists of 13 residues. The CDR3 here is CASRQGNMGEQFF. The CDR3 DNA reads as TGCGCCAGCAGACAGGGGAATATGGGTGAGCAGTTCTTC.

This chain connects TRBV6-1 to TRBJ2-5, with 8 bases lining up with TRBD1. CDR1 and CDR2 (germline): MNHNS, SASEGT. This CDR3 spans 15 amino acids. V lost 1 base, J lost 5 bases, and 6 bases stayed unmatched. The CDR3 region has the DNA TGTGCCAGCAGTGAAGGGACAGGGTTGAGGGAGACCCAGTACTTC. This codes for CASSEGTGLRETQYF.

This chain links TRBV4-2 with TRBJ2-1; TRBD2 is a possible D gene (7 bases). The CDR3 sequence is 16 residues long. The germline V gene has CDR1 LGHNA and CDR2 YNFKEQ. V lost 3 bases, J lost 8 bases, and 20 bases lay in between. The CDR3 nucleotides read TGTGCCAGCAGCCAGGCCCTCGGGGGCGGGGGCGATGAGCAGTTCTTC. Translating gives CASSQALGGGGDEQFF.

The gene calls are TRBV9 and TRBJ2-3; a possible D gene is TRBD2 (5 bases). The V gene's germline CDR1 is SGDLS and CDR2 YYNGEE. V dropped 6 bases and J dropped 2 bases, with 10 bases sitting between them. This CDR3 is built from 13 residues. The chain's CDR3 is CASTSGNTDTQYF. CDR3 sequence (DNA): TGTGCCAGCACCAGCGGTAACACAGATACGCAGTATTTT.